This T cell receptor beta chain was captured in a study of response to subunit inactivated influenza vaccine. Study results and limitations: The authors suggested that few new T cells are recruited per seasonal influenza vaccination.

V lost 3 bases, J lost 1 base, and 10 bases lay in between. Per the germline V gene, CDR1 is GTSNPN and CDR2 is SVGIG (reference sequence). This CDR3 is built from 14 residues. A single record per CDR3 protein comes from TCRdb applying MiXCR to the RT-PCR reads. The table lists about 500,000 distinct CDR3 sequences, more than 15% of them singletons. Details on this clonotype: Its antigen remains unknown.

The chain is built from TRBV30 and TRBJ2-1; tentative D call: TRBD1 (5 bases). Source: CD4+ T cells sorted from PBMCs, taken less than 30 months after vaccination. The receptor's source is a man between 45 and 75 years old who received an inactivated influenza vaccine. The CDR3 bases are TGTGCCTGGAGAAGCAGGGTGTCCTACAATGAGCAGTTCTTC. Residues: CAWRSRVSYNEQFF.